The 29 T cell receptor beta chains below come from one sample, sequenced in a study of tumour-infiltrating T cells in Burkitt lymphoma (dated by TCRdb to about 2020). The method behind the library was the immunoSEQ multiplex PCR assay. TCRdb stores this immuneACCESS table with in-frame sequences only. Part of the clones is absent; in the studies checked, under half of the shortfall reflects unresolved V genes, and no reason is known for the rest. A total of 3,000 to 4,500 clones appear in this sample, 15% to 20% of them only once. The ten largest clones capture roughly 1.3% of the sample. Input material: tumor tissue. All receptors come from a human donor with Burkitt lymphoma.

The chain links TRBV19 to TRBJ2-4, with D tentatively TRBD2 (6 bases). Germline CDR1 and CDR2: LNHDA and SQIVND (reference sequence). This CDR3 has 15 amino acids. V was shortened by 7 bases and J by 6 bases, with 19 bases between the two germline ends. In DNA, the CDR3 is TGTGCCAGTAAAGGCCGAGGAGGGTTCGGAAACATTCAGTACTTC. This codes for CASKGRGGFGNIQYF.

This clone has a handful of counts. Here the CDR3 reads CASWPGTTDTQYF. The CDR3, as DNA: TGTGCCAGCTGGCCGGGAACCACAGATACGCAGTATTTT. The chain carries TRBV28 and TRBJ2-3; D possibly corresponds to TRBD2 (5 bases). Germline values: CDR1 MDHEN, CDR2 SYDVKM. Trimming removed 8 bases from V and 2 bases from J, with 11 bases in between. CDR3 length: 13 amino acids.

The chain is built from TRBV28 and TRBJ2-7; 7 positions match TRBD1. Germline loops: CDR1 MDHEN, CDR2 SYDVKM. V shed 5 bases and J 1 base; nucleotides not matched to a gene: 5. CDR3 length: 14 amino acids. CDR3 sequence: CASSEVRGSYEQYF. The CDR3 nucleotides are TGTGCCAGCAGTGAAGTCAGGGGGTCCTACGAGCAGTACTTC.

This clone was picked up a small number of times. The junction shows a germline mismatch at one end, possibly a read error. V is TRBV5-4 and J is TRBJ2-7; 7 bases align to TRBD2. This CDR3 spans 12 amino acids. Germline V lookup: CDR1 SGHNT, CDR2 YYREEE (reference sequence). This chain's CDR3 is CTSSWGGSEQYF. CDR3 sequence (DNA): TGTACCAGCAGCTGGGGGGGAAGCGAGCAGTACTTC.

The chain joins TRBV18 to TRBJ2-5, with 11 bases that match TRBD1. CDR1 and CDR2 from the germline V gene are KGHSH and LQKENI. The CDR3 is 14 amino acids. Unmatched junction bases numbered 2, after V lost 4 bases and J lost 4 bases. DNA for the CDR3: TGTGCCAGCTCACAGGGACAGGGGGGAGAGACCCAGTACTTC. It is translated as CASSQGQGGETQYF.

This chain joins TRBV14 and TRBJ2-5; 11 nucleotides match TRBD2. The ends lost 4 bases at V and 5 bases at J; junction bases unmatched: 0. The CDR3 contains 13 residues. Germline V gives CDR1 SGHDN, CDR2 FVKESK. The chain's CDR3 is CASSLAGGETQYF. For the CDR3, the DNA is TGTGCCAGCAGCCTAGCGGGAGGGGAGACCCAGTACTTC.

In this sample, this clone turned up a few times. The rearrangement links TRBV9 to TRBJ1-1; 7 bases match TRBD1. V gave up 3 bases and J gave up 0 bases; unmatched junction bases: 2. Germline V lookup: CDR1 SGDLS, CDR2 YYNGEE. This CDR3 comprises 14 residues. CDR3 sequence reads: CASSGGQVNTEAFF. CDR3 sequence (DNA): TGTGCCAGCAGCGGTGGACAGGTGAACACTGAAGCTTTCTTT. Complete variable domain (other parts from reference TRBV9 and TRBJ1-1): DSGVTQTPKHLITATGQRVTLRCSPRSGDLSVYWYQQSLDQGLQFLIQYYNGEERAKGNILERFSAQQFPDLHSELNLSSLELGDSALYFCASSGGQVNTEAFFGQGTRLTVV.

There are a few counts of this clone. The chain couples TRBV14 to TRBJ2-1; 9 nucleotides align to TRBD2. Germline V lookup: CDR1 SGHDN, CDR2 FVKESK. CDR3 length: 17 amino acids. V lost 1 base to trimming and J lost 5 bases; unmatched junction nucleotides: 9. CDR3 residues: CASSQGLLAGSHNEQFF. The DNA of the CDR3 is TGTGCCAGCAGCCAAGGTCTTCTAGCGGGATCCCACAATGAGCAGTTCTTC.

This clone has just a few counts. The rearrangement joins TRBV6-5 to TRBJ1-2, with 9 bases lining up with TRBD1. CDR3 size: 13 residues. CDR1 MNHEY and CDR2 SVGAGI come from the germline V gene. J was trimmed by 5 bases and V by 8 bases; bases with no gene match: 6. The CDR3 DNA reads TGTGCCAGCCAGGGACAGGGAGCGTATGGCTACACCTTC. It codes for CASQGQGAYGYTF.

The chain carries TRBV2 and TRBJ1-2; D unresolved. V was cut by 0 bases and J by 3 bases, with 5 bases left in between. This CDR3 region has 13 residues. Germline V gives CDR1 SNHLY, CDR2 FYNNEI. As DNA, the CDR3 is TGTGCCAGCAGTGAAGCATATCACTATGGCTACACCTTC. Its translation is CASSEAYHYGYTF.

Comment on this clone: The junction departs from the called germline gene at one end, perhaps through a read error. The rearrangement uses TRBV11-2 and TRBJ2-7; D unclear. There are 12 residues in the CDR3. Germline V gene sequence: CDR1 SGHAT, CDR2 FQNNGV. The CDR3 spells CASSLAHHEQYF. In DNA, the CDR3 is TGTGCTAGCAGCTTAGCTCACCACGAGCAGTACTTC.

This clone showed up just a few times. The chain joins TRBV5-1 to TRBJ1-2, with D unresolved. Germline assignment: CDR1 SGHRS and CDR2 YFSETQ. V was trimmed by 2 bases and J by 3 bases, leaving 8 bases between them. The CDR3 is 13 amino acids. The CDR3 is CASSFAGDYGYTF. CDR3 nucleotide sequence: TGCGCCAGCAGCTTTGCGGGAGACTATGGCTACACCTTC.

V usage is TRBV14 and J usage is TRBJ2-1, with D perhaps matching TRBD1 (6 bases). The CDR3 covers 17 residues. Trimming pared 2 bases from V and 5 bases from J, leaving 19 bases between. Germline CDR1 reads SGHDN; CDR2 reads FVKESK. The CDR3 sequence: CASSQMRGFGGNNEQFF. CDR3 in DNA: TGTGCCAGCAGCCAAATGAGGGGGTTCGGAGGAAACAATGAGCAGTTCTTC.

V is TRBV5-6 and J is TRBJ2-7, with 13 bases matching TRBD2. The CDR3 runs to 16 residues. Looked up from germline, CDR1 is SGHDT and CDR2 is YYEEEE. J was trimmed by 0 bases and V by 3 bases; bases with no gene match: 3. The CDR3 loop reads CASSWGLAGYSYEQYF. Written as DNA, the CDR3 is TGTGCCAGCAGCTGGGGACTAGCGGGGTACTCCTACGAGCAGTACTTC.

The sample holds a few counts of this clone. This chain connects TRBV27 to TRBJ1-1; 8 positions agree with TRBD1. Germline V gene lookup returns CDR1 MNHEY and CDR2 SMNVEV (reference sequence). Trimming took 7 bases from V and 8 from J; bases not matched to a gene: 12. There are 14 residues in the CDR3. CDR3 residues: CASKSQTGEGEAFF. CDR3 nucleotides: TGTGCCAGCAAGAGTCAGACAGGGGAAGGCGAAGCTTTCTTT.

The rearrangement links TRBV4-1 to TRBJ1-2; D unclear. CDR1 MGHRA and CDR2 YSYEKL come from the germline V gene. The V end lost 3 bases, the J end lost 6 bases, and 17 bases lay between the germline ends. This CDR3 spans 15 amino acids. The DNA for the CDR3 is TGCGCCAGCAGCCATCAGGAACGACAAGCAGATGGCTACACCTTC. It translates to CASSHQERQADGYTF.

The V call is TRBV18, the J call TRBJ2-1; 7 bases match TRBD1. CDR3 length equals 15 residues. Looked up from germline, CDR1 is KGHSH and CDR2 is LQKENI. The junction had 10 bases not matched to a gene; V was cut back by 6 bases and J by 5 bases. The CDR3 bases are TGTGCCAGCTCGGCAACAGGGGCAAAGGACAATGAGCAGTTCTTC. This sequence encodes CASSATGAKDNEQFF.

Points on this clone: The junction departs from germline at one end; a sequencing error may be responsible. The rearrangement joins TRBV11-2 to TRBJ1-1; tentative D call: TRBD1 (6 bases). The germline gives CDR1 SGHAT, CDR2 FQNNGV. The CDR3 totals 14 residues. The CDR3 protein is CASSLEVSTGEAFF. CDR3 DNA sequence: TGTGCCAGCAGCTTAGAGGTTTCGACAGGTGAAGCTTTTTTT.

The CDR3 is CASSSAGWQETQYF. The CDR3 DNA reads TGCGCCAGCAGCTCCGCGGGCTGGCAAGAGACCCAGTACTTC. This chain links TRBV5-1 with TRBJ2-5; tentative D call: TRBD2 (5 bases). The V gene's germline CDR1 is SGHRS and CDR2 YFSETQ. CDR3 size: 14 residues. Trimming removed 3 bases at V and 2 bases at J, with 11 bases between.

Concerning this clone: The junction and the germline gene differ at one end; a read error may be behind it. The chain links TRBV5-6 to TRBJ2-1; D gene uncertain. Germline values: CDR1 SGHDT, CDR2 YYEEEE. This CDR3 spans 12 amino acids. Here the CDR3 DNA reads TGTGCCAGCAGCTCCGCCTATAATGAGCAGTTCTTC. Protein sequence: CASSSAYNEQFF.

This clone was seen more than once but under ten times. The V gene is TRBV11-3, the J gene TRBJ2-7; D gene unclear. This CDR3 has 12 amino acids. With 5 bases removed from V and 6 bases from J, the gap between germline ends came to 11 bases. Germline V gives CDR1 SGHNT, CDR2 YENEEA. The CDR3 DNA is TGTGCCAGCAGCCAGACCGTGGGCGAGCAGTACTTC. Protein sequence: CASSQTVGEQYF.

This clone turned up a few times. V gene TRBV19 combines with J gene TRBJ2-1; 7 bases map to TRBD2. The V segment lost 5 bases and the J segment 9 bases; nucleotides outside the gene matches: 7. CDR3 length: 13 amino acids. Germline CDR1 reads LNHDA; CDR2 reads SQIVND (reference sequence). CDR3 bases: TGTGCCAGTAGTCCCCCCAGCGGGGTTGAGCAGTTCTTC. Translating it yields CASSPPSGVEQFF. Looking up the rest from reference TRBV19 and TRBJ2-1 gives the full variable domain: DGGITQSPKYLFRKEGQNVTLSCEQNLNHDAMYWYRQDPGQGLRLIYYSQIVNDFQKGDIAEGYSVSREKKESFPLTVTSAQKNPTAFYLCASSPPSGVEQFFGPGTRLTVL.

The rearrangement links TRBV11-3 to TRBJ2-3; no clear D. V lost 5 bases and J lost 7, with 13 bases in between. CDR3 length: 13 residues. The germline V gene encodes CDR1 SGHNT and CDR2 YENEEA. CDR3 amino acids: CASSPGQSNTQYF. The CDR3, as DNA: TGTGCCAGCAGCCCTGGCCAGTCAAATACGCAGTATTTT.

This chain connects TRBV25-1 to TRBJ2-3; a weak D match, TRBD2 (6 bases). Germline V gives CDR1 MGHDK, CDR2 SYGVNS. The CDR3 sequence is 14 residues long. V was clipped by 4 bases and J by 4 bases, with 12 bases between them. CDR3 nucleotides: TGTGCCAGCAGTGGGATGGGGGGTGCAGATACGCAGTATTTT. Translated: CASSGMGGADTQYF.

The gene calls are TRBV19 and TRBJ2-7; 7 bases are a match to TRBD2. The germline V gene has CDR1 LNHDA and CDR2 SQIVND (reference sequence). V was pared by 1 base and J by 2 bases, with 8 bases of the junction left unmatched. The CDR3 runs to 16 residues. The CDR3 spells CASSIGSSSGAYEQYF. The CDR3 DNA reads TGTGCCAGTAGTATAGGCTCCTCTAGCGGAGCCTACGAGCAGTACTTC.

V is TRBV4-1 and J is TRBJ2-1; D gene unclear. The ends were cut back, 0 bases at V and 7 bases at J, with 4 bases in the middle. The CDR3 runs 12 residues. Looked up from germline, CDR1 is MGHRA and CDR2 is YSYEKL. CDR3 bases: TGCGCCAGCAGCCAAGAAGCTAATGAGCAGTTCTTC. It specifies CASSQEANEQFF.

The chain is built from TRBV19 and TRBJ2-5; tentatively, D is TRBD1 (6 bases). Germline loops: CDR1 LNHDA, CDR2 SQIVND (reference sequence). The CDR3 contains 13 residues. Trimming took off 7 bases at V and 2 bases at J, with 11 bases between the two ends. CDR3 sequence reads: CASNTDRQETQYF. Written as DNA, the CDR3 is TGTGCCAGTAATACGGACAGACAAGAGACCCAGTACTTC.

The V and J genes are TRBV2 and TRBJ1-4; the D gene is possibly TRBD1 (5 bases). Looked up from germline, CDR1 is SNHLY and CDR2 is FYNNEI. The CDR3 contains 14 residues. The germline V and J ends were trimmed by 9 bases and 7 bases, with 18 bases remaining between them. CDR3 nucleotide sequence: TGTGCCAGTCTACCAGGGTACTCGGGTGAAAAACTGTTTTTT. It translates to CASLPGYSGEKLFF.

The sample holds a few counts of this clone. The V call is TRBV11-2, the J call TRBJ2-3; no clear D. This CDR3 contains 13 residues. The germline V gene encodes CDR1 SGHAT and CDR2 FQNNGV. Deletions cut 4 bases from V and 5 bases from J, with 10 bases between. The CDR3 DNA reads TGTGCCAGCAGCTACGCCCCAATAGATACGCAGTATTTT. Protein: CASSYAPIDTQYF.